The 14 T cell receptor beta chains reported below all come from one sample, sequenced in a study of OX40 agonist ivuxolimab in advanced cancers. The table came from immunoSEQ multiplex PCR; TCRdb's copy has only in-frame clones and leaves some out. The profile shows 100,000 or so clones, 80% to 95% of them singletons. This material consisted of CD4+ or CD8+ T cells sorted from blood, taken in a trial of the OX40 agonist ivuxolimab. The receptors come from an adult with an advanced solid tumor such as melanoma, head and neck, liver or kidney cancer.

The rearrangement uses TRBV5-6 and TRBJ1-2; D not resolved. The CDR3 runs to 13 residues. Germline CDR1 reads SGHDT; CDR2 reads YYEEEE. The V end was cut by 1 base, the J end by 4 bases, with 8 bases between. CDR3 sequence reads: CASSLKASYGYTF. As DNA, the CDR3 is TGTGCCAGCAGCTTGAAAGCGAGCTATGGCTACACCTTC.

The J gene is TRBJ2-7, the V gene TRBV5-4; 15 bases map to TRBD2. Germline CDR1 SGHNT, CDR2 YYREEE (reference sequence). The CDR3 sequence is 16 residues long. J gave up 5 bases and V 5 bases, and 8 bases lay outside the gene matches. The CDR3 nucleotides are TGTGCCAGCAGTCCCAGGACTAGCGGGAGGGCCCACGAGCAGTACTTC. It codes for CASSPRTSGRAHEQYF.

About this clone itself: The germline gene is not matched at one end of the junction; a read error may be the cause. V gene TRBV7-7 combines with J gene TRBJ2-7; a weak D match, TRBD1 (6 bases). There are 15 residues in the CDR3. CDR1 SSHAT and CDR2 FNYEAQ come from the germline V gene (reference sequence). The CDR3 reads CASSLDSGETYEQYF. The CDR3 nucleotides read TGTGCTAGCAGCTTAGATTCAGGGGAGACCTACGAGCAGTACTTC.

The chain links TRBV7-6 to TRBJ2-2, with D hard to call. This CDR3 is 14 amino acids long. V was clipped by 2 bases and J by 1 base, with 5 bases between them. In germline, CDR1 is SGHVS, CDR2 FNYEAQ. The CDR3 sequence: CASSLLQNTGELFF. The CDR3 nucleotides read TGTGCCAGCAGCTTACTCCAGAACACCGGGGAGCTGTTTTTT.

Notes on this clone: Other DNA sequences from this sample encode an identical CDR3 as well. The chain couples TRBV28 to TRBJ1-5, with 10 positions matching TRBD1. The CDR3 spans 16 residues. Germline V lookup: CDR1 MDHEN, CDR2 SYDVKM. V lost 1 base to trimming and J lost 2 bases; unmatched junction nucleotides: 2. The chain's CDR3 is CASSLLGTGGNQPQHF. Here the CDR3 DNA reads TGTGCCAGCAGTTTATTGGGGACAGGGGGCAATCAGCCCCAGCATTTT.

This clone was observed once. The rearrangement joins TRBV4-1 to TRBJ2-2; TRBD1 agrees at 7 bases. The CDR3 covers 16 residues. Germline CDR1 is MGHRA and CDR2 is YSYEKL. Trimming cost V 1 base and J 3 bases; bases outside gene matches: 5. CDR3 in DNA: TGCGCCAGCAGCCAAGGACGGACAGGACACACCGGGGAGCTGTTTTTT. This translates into CASSQGRTGHTGELFF.

The chain links TRBV7-2 to TRBJ2-3; maybe TRBD2 (7 bases). Germline V gives CDR1 SGHTA, CDR2 FQGNSA. Between the trimmed V and J ends, which lost 3 bases and 5 bases, there was a span of 18 bases. The length of the CDR3 is 16 residues. The CDR3 DNA sequence: TGTGCCAGCAGCTTTGGGGGAGGCGGGGGCGGAGATACGCAGTATTTT. Protein sequence: CASSFGGGGGGDTQYF.

The chain joins TRBV2 to TRBJ1-2; 8 bases are shared with TRBD1. V lost 3 bases to trimming and J lost 8 bases; unmatched junction nucleotides: 11. This CDR3 has 15 residues. CDR1 is SNHLY, CDR2 FYNNEI, per germline. The CDR3 spells CASSDGQGAFGGYTF. The CDR3 DNA is TGTGCCAGCAGTGACGGCCAGGGGGCCTTCGGCGGCTACACCTTC.

V and J are TRBV28 and TRBJ2-5; D might be TRBD2 (5 bases). The germline gives CDR1 MDHEN, CDR2 SYDVKM. Trimming cost V 2 bases and J 10 bases, with 14 bases left between them. This CDR3 is built from 13 residues. CDR3 sequence: CASSLASPRDQYF. CDR3 coding DNA: TGTGCCAGCAGTTTAGCTAGCCCAAGGGACCAGTACTTC.

J is TRBJ1-2 and V is TRBV10-3; 8 nucleotides align to TRBD1. This CDR3 is built from 14 residues. The V gene's germline CDR1 is ENHRY and CDR2 SYGVKD. J gave up 1 base and V 7 bases, and 5 bases lay outside the gene matches. CDR3 DNA: TGTGCCATCAACCCGACAGGGGATAACTATGGCTACACCTTC. It specifies CAINPTGDNYGYTF.

This chain links TRBV5-4 with TRBJ2-5, with 11 bases fitting TRBD1. The V segment lost 2 bases and the J segment 2 bases; nucleotides outside the gene matches: 2. Germline CDR1 reads SGHNT; CDR2 reads YYREEE (reference sequence). The CDR3 totals 15 residues. The CDR3 DNA is TGTGCCAGCAGCTTCGGGACAGGGGGGCAAGAGACCCAGTACTTC. Translating gives CASSFGTGGQETQYF.

This CDR3 reads CASSPGQPGNTIYF. The CDR3 DNA sequence: TGTGCCAGCAGCCCCGGACAGCCTGGAAACACCATATATTTT. V is TRBV7-6 and J is TRBJ1-3; tentatively, D is TRBD1 (6 bases). Trimming cost V 5 bases and J 2 bases, with 10 bases left between them. This CDR3 is built from 14 residues. Germline-derived CDR1 and CDR2 are SGHVS and FNYEAQ.

The J gene is TRBJ2-6, the V gene TRBV5-1; D is unresolved. CDR1 is SGHRS and CDR2 is YFSETQ in the germline V gene. V lost 2 bases and J 2 bases, leaving 8 bases between the germline ends. The CDR3 is 15 amino acids. The DNA for the CDR3 is TGCGCCAGCAGCTTACTTCCCGCTGGGGCCAACGTCCTGACTTTC. This codes for CASSLLPAGANVLTF.

This chain joins TRBV5-1 and TRBJ2-1, with a possible D match to TRBD2 (5 bases). There are 11 residues in the CDR3. Germline CDR1 SGHRS, CDR2 YFSETQ. The ends were cut back, 0 bases at V and 14 bases at J, with 9 bases in the middle. The CDR3 reads CASSLEAVKFF. In nucleotides, the CDR3 is TGCGCCAGCAGCTTGGAAGCGGTGAAGTTCTTC.